This TCR beta chain was retrieved from a study of long-term antiretroviral therapy in people with HIV. Study context: Earliest sampling preceded the 2015 immediate-ART recommendation by about a decade. Broader study findings: The range of CDR3 lengths in HIV repertoires proved narrower than that found in controls.

V gave up 5 bases and J gave up 0 bases; unmatched junction bases: 3. The CDR3 length is 14 residues. CDR1 is PRHDT and CDR2 is FYEKMQ in the germline V gene (reference sequence). Participants living with HIV all received treatment in the United States. As concerns this clone: No antigen is known for it. This CDR3 is also generated by other DNA sequences in the sample.

An immunoSEQ assay, version v3.0, was performed at survey level. Sequencing efforts were directed toward about 35,000-50,000 T-cell genomes per sample. Method: immunoSEQ multiplex PCR; TCRdb's copy keeps in-frame clones and lacks some. Of 25,000 to 30,000 clones in the sample, roughly 84% were seen once. This TCR derives from a man younger than 35 with HIV. The chain has TRBV13 and TRBJ1-1; 7 bases agree with TRBD1. The starting material was unsorted PBMCs, obtained 0.4 years after starting antiretroviral therapy. The CDR3 DNA reads TGTGCCAGCAGCATGACAGGGCTGAACACTGAAGCTTTCTTT. Its translation: CASSMTGLNTEAFF.